This TCR beta chain was identified in a study of Graves' ophthalmopathy and Graves' hyperthyroidism. From germline, CDR1 is SNHLY and CDR2 FYNNEI. The CDR3 loop spans 13 amino acids. Between the trimmed V and J ends, which lost 0 bases and 3 bases, there was a span of 5 bases. Transcripts of RNA were the source for amplifying TCR beta CDR3 regions. In the first round, RT-PCR was carried out with HTBI primers, and a multiplex PCR formed the second round. TCRdb re-called the multiplex PCR reads with MiXCR, one entry per CDR3 protein. The table includes more than 1,000,000 distinct CDR3 sequences, roughly 35% detected once. This clonotype occurred a few times.

The material sequenced was peripheral blood or thyroid tissue (not recorded which). The sequence was obtained from an adult man with Graves' hyperthyroidism. This rearrangement joins TRBV2 to TRBJ1-2; D gene uncertain. The CDR3 nucleotides are TGTGCCAGCAGTGAAGCGAAGTACTATGGCTACACCTTC. It encodes CASSEAKYYGYTF.